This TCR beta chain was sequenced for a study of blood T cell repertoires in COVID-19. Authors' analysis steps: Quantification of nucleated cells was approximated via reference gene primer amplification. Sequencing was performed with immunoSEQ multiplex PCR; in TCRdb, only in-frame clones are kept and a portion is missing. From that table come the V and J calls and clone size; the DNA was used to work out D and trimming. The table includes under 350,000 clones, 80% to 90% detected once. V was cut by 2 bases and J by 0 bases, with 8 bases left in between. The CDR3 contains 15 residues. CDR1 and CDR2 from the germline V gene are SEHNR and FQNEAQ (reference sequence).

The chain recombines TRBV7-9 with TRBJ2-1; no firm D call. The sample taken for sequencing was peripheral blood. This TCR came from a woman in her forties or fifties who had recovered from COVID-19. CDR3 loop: CASSLLVFSYNEQFF. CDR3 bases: TGTGCCAGCAGCTTATTAGTTTTCTCCTACAATGAGCAGTTCTTC.